The T cell receptor beta chain under discussion was sequenced for a study of blood T cell repertoires in COVID-19. With 6 bases removed from V and 0 bases from J, the gap between germline ends came to 17 bases. CDR3 length: 16 residues. Germline loops: CDR1 SGHTA, CDR2 FQGNSA. Original processing notes: By means of reference gene primer amplification, nucleated cell counts were estimated. Sequencing used immunoSEQ multiplex PCR; TCRdb keeps in-frame clones, though not all of them. From that table come the V and J calls and clone size; the DNA was used to work out D and trimming. The profile shows more than 80,000 clones, around nine tenths of them singletons.

The chain is built from TRBV7-2 and TRBJ1-1; D perhaps matches TRBD1 (5 bases). This clonotype was sampled from a man in his forties with acute or convalescent COVID-19. What was sequenced was peripheral blood. This chain's CDR3 is CASSTTGVSLNTEAFF. CDR3 DNA: TGTGCCAGCAGTACTACGGGGGTAAGCCTGAACACTGAAGCTTTCTTT. Based on the CDR3 plus reference TRBV7-2 and TRBJ1-1, the full variable domain is GAGVSQSPSNKVTEKGKDVELRCDPISGHTALYWYRQSLGQGLEFLIYFQGNSAPDKSGLPSDRFSAERTGGSVSTLTIQRTQQEDSAVYLCASSTTGVSLNTEAFFGQGTRLTVV.